These T cell receptor beta chains were read from a single sample in a study of glioma-infiltrating T cells. One entry per CDR3 protein, called by TCRdb with MiXCR from the multiplex PCR reads. Among some 100,000 distinct CDR3 sequences listed, 25% to 30% were seen once. Sequencing was carried out using glioma tissue, nonneoplastic brain tissue, or PBMCs (not recorded which). The receptors shown here come from a human donor with low-grade glioma or glioblastoma, undergoing nonglioma brain surgery, or in good health (not recorded which). CDR3s include the opening cysteine and the closing phenylalanine or tryptophan. Fields, in order: J gene, clone size, D gene, V gene, CDR3 protein, CDR3 DNA. The D gene is left open where the match is weak. Where a row states a size, it is once, few, many or the class of an expanded clone; other rows omit it.

TRBJ1-5 many NA TRBV6-5 CASSYRELHQPQHF TGTGCCAGCAGTTATCGGGAGCTGCATCAGCCCCAGCATTTT
TRBJ2-3 many NA TRBV7-2 CASSSWPPGTRSTDTQYF TGTGCCAGCAGCTCCTGGCCCCCCGGGACAAGAAGCACAGATACGCAGTATTTT
TRBJ1-5 many NA TRBV6-1 CAIHEGGENQPQHF TGTGCCATCCACGAGGGGGGGGAAAATCAGCCCCAGCATTTT
TRBJ2-3 many TRBD2 TRBV20-1 CSATPIAGGRDTQYF TGCAGTGCTACCCCGATAGCGGGAGGGAGGGATACGCAGTATTTT
TRBJ2-3 many NA TRBV28 CASRTGPGTDTQYF TGTGCCAGCCGCACTGGACCGGGCACAGATACGCAGTATTTT
TRBJ1-5 NA NA TRBV30 CAWSVTGNQPQHF TGTGCCTGGAGTGTAACGGGCAATCAGCCCCAGCATTTT
TRBJ1-2 NA NA TRBV9 CASSSTPDTYGYTF TGTGCCAGCAGCTCAACCCCGGACACGTATGGCTACACCTTC
TRBJ2-2 many NA TRBV27 CASSFPAGGSTLFF TGTGCCAGCAGTTTTCCGGCAGGGGGGTCAACGCTGTTTTTT
TRBJ2-2 NA TRBD2 TRBV27 CASSSPGTTYTGELFF TGTGCCAGCAGTTCCCCCGGGACTACCTACACCGGGGAGCTGTTTTTT
TRBJ2-7 many NA TRBV6-2/TRBV6-3 CASNQEAPYEQYF TGTGCCAGCAACCAGGAAGCCCCCTACGAGCAGTACTTC
TRBJ1-3 many NA TRBV20-1 CSARAPGNTIYF TGCAGTGCTAGGGCCCCTGGAAACACCATATATTTT
TRBJ2-2 many NA TRBV6-2/TRBV6-3 CASSWDGTGELFF TGTGCCAGCAGTTGGGACGGCACCGGGGAGCTGTTTTTT
TRBJ1-1 many NA TRBV7-8 CASSTDSGWDTEAFF TGTGCCAGCAGCACAGACTCAGGGTGGGACACTGAAGCTTTCTTT
TRBJ2-3 few NA TRBV7-2 CASSLEAHTDTQYF TGTGCCAGCAGCTTGGAGGCGCACACAGATACGCAGTATTTT
TRBJ1-1 many NA TRBV20-1 CSARGFDFMNTEAFF TGCAGTGCTAGGGGTTTCGACTTTATGAACACTGAAGCTTTCTTT
TRBJ2-6 few NA TRBV5-1 CASGLGGPGANVLTF TGCGCCAGCGGCTTGGGGGGCCCTGGGGCCAACGTCCTGACTTTC
TRBJ1-6 many NA TRBV7-2 CASSSPDSYSPLHF TGTGCCAGCAGCTCCCCTGATAGTTATTCACCCCTCCACTTT
TRBJ2-7 many TRBD2 TRBV6-2/TRBV6-3 CASTPRGGKNSEQYF TGTGCCAGCACCCCCCGGGGGGGTAAGAACTCCGAGCAGTACTTC
TRBJ2-1 few TRBD1 TRBV12-3/TRBV12-4 CASSLRQGGHEQFF TGTGCCAGCAGTTTGAGACAGGGGGGCCATGAGCAGTTCTTC
TRBJ2-3 few NA TRBV5-1 CASNPGTSTDTQYF TGCGCCAGCAACCCCGGGACCTCGACGGATACGCAGTATTTT
TRBJ1-6 many NA TRBV6-1 CASSGTANSPLHF TGTGCCAGCAGTGGGACAGCGAATTCACCCCTCCACTTT
TRBJ1-2 few NA TRBV12-3/TRBV12-4 CASSLAITGFGYTF TGTGCCAGCAGTTTAGCGATTACAGGGTTTGGCTACACCTTC
TRBJ1-5 once NA TRBV12-5 CASGLVDGNQPKHF TGTGCTAGTGGTTTGGTAGACGGAAATCAGCCCAAGCATTTT
TRBJ2-3 many NA TRBV7-3 CASSLIRTGRADTQYF TGTGCCAGCAGCTTAATTCGGACAGGGAGGGCAGATACGCAGTATTTT
TRBJ2-7 few NA TRBV7-9 CASSFGFNEQYF TGTGCCAGCAGCTTTGGATTTAACGAGCAGTACTTC